Listed below are T cell receptor beta chains from one sample, sequenced in a study of T-cell memory formation after mild COVID-19. MiXCR was run by TCRdb on the 5' RACE reads, yielding one entry per CDR3 protein. This sample has 470,000 or so distinct CDR3 sequences; about 20% occur once, and the top ten carry 9% to 15%. Sequencing was performed on PBMCs or a T cell subset sorted from them (not recorded which). Receptor source: an adult woman who had mild COVID-19 (a few samples of this study predate the infection). Cell type and time point are not known. Both conserved end residues are part of each CDR3. The order of the fields is CDR3 length, D gene, J gene, V gene, clone size, CDR3 protein, CDR3 DNA. The D gene is left open where the match is weak. Not all rows give a size; the values are once, few, many and, for expanded clones, a class.

14	.	TRBJ1-1	TRBV20-1	.	CSARVNPANTEAFF	TGCAGTGCTAGAGTTAATCCAGCGAACACTGAAGCTTTCTTT
14	.	TRBJ1-1	TRBV5-1	.	CASSSWAQRAEAFF	TGCGCCAGCAGCTCTTGGGCCCAAAGGGCAGAAGCTTTCTTT
13	TRBD1	TRBJ2-7	TRBV29-1	few	CSAHRGRGYEQYF	TGCAGCGCTCACAGGGGGCGCGGGTACGAGCAGTACTTC
15	.	TRBJ1-4	TRBV24-1	.	CATSDTPGRGEKLFF	TGTGCCACCAGTGATACCCCGGGCAGGGGTGAAAAACTGTTTTTT
14	.	TRBJ1-5	TRBV12-3/TRBV12-4	.	CASSFGHNNQPQHF	TGTGCCAGCAGCTTTGGACATAACAATCAGCCCCAGCATTTT
15	.	TRBJ2-2	TRBV6-5	few	CASSYFKQGAGELFF	TGTGCCAGCAGTTACTTTAAACAGGGCGCCGGGGAGCTGTTTTTT
15	.	TRBJ1-1	TRBV9	.	CASSPHESGDTEAFF	TGTGCCAGCAGCCCCCACGAGTCGGGGGACACTGAAGCTTTCTTT
14	.	TRBJ2-2	TRBV20-1	.	CSAPRRGNTGELFF	TGCAGTGCTCCCCGGCGGGGGAACACCGGGGAGCTGTTTTTT
14	TRBD1	TRBJ1-1	TRBV6-4	few	CASSPGTGAQWAFF	TGTGCCAGCAGTCCCGGGACAGGGGCCCAGTGGGCTTTCTTT
13	TRBD2	TRBJ2-1	TRBV2	few	CASGTSSGNEQFF	TGTGCCAGCGGGACTAGTTCCGGCAATGAGCAGTTCTTC
13	.	TRBJ2-1	TRBV20-1	.	CSVREGGYNEQFF	TGCAGTGTAAGGGAGGGGGGCTACAATGAGCAGTTCTTC
15	.	TRBJ1-2	TRBV7-8	.	CASSLASGRGDGYTF	TGTGCCAGCAGCTTAGCGTCGGGCAGGGGCGATGGCTACACCTTC
12	.	TRBJ2-5	TRBV12-3/TRBV12-4	many	CASSLREETQYF	TGTGCCAGCAGTTTGAGGGAAGAGACCCAGTACTTC
14	.	TRBJ2-1	TRBV7-2	.	CASSTQGLLNEQFF	TGTGCCAGCAGCACACAGGGACTACTTAATGAGCAGTTCTTC
17	TRBD1	TRBJ1-5	TRBV5-1	.	CASSIGDRAWGNQPQHF	TGCGCCAGCAGCATCGGGGACAGGGCTTGGGGCAATCAGCCCCAGCATTTT
13	.	TRBJ1-5	TRBV19	few	CASKFQNNQPQHF	TGTGCCAGTAAATTCCAGAACAATCAGCCCCAGCATTTT
19	.	TRBJ1-1	TRBV5-6	few	CASSLPWTGLGGLNTEAFF	TGTGCCAGCAGCTTGCCCTGGACGGGGTTGGGAGGCTTGAACACTGAAGCTTTCTTT
14	.	TRBJ2-7	TRBV4-1	.	CASSQDPVADEQYF	TGCGCCAGCAGCCAAGACCCGGTGGCCGACGAGCAGTACTTC
15	TRBD2	TRBJ2-7	TRBV4-1	.	CASSQGTSGGEEQYF	TGCGCCAGCAGCCAAGGTACTAGCGGGGGAGAGGAGCAGTACTTC
16	.	TRBJ2-1	TRBV5-1	many	CASSLEVIRSYNEQFF	TGCGCCAGCAGCTTGGAAGTTATCCGCTCCTACAATGAGCAGTTCTTC
11	.	TRBJ2-1	TRBV12-3/TRBV12-4	.	CASSFTREQFF	TGTGCCAGCAGTTTCACCCGTGAGCAGTTCTTC
15	.	TRBJ2-7	TRBV10-3	.	CAISDWGGDSYEQYF	TGTGCCATCTCCGACTGGGGGGGCGACTCCTACGAGCAGTACTTC